The 20 T cell receptor beta chains given below trace back to one sample, sequenced in a study of blood T cell repertoires in COVID-19. This table comes from immunoSEQ multiplex PCR, and its TCRdb copy is limited to in-frame clones, with some not included. Among some 100,000 clones listed, over 70% were seen once. Sequenced: peripheral blood. These receptor sequences come from an elderly man with active or convalescent COVID-19.

This clone occurred once. The rearrangement links TRBV4-1 to TRBJ1-2; TRBD1 matches at 8 bases. This CDR3 contains 13 residues. V lost 4 bases, J lost 8 bases, and 6 bases stayed unmatched. Germline CDR1 and CDR2: MGHRA and YSYEKL. The CDR3 sequence: CASSPGTGLGYTF. CDR3 DNA: TGCGCCAGCAGCCCGGGGACAGGACTCGGCTACACCTTC.

The chain has TRBV24-1 and TRBJ2-1; TRBD2 aligns across 10 bases. This CDR3 spans 18 amino acids. V trimming: 1 base; J trimming: 5 bases; junction bases outside the gene matches: 10. Germline V lookup: CDR1 KGHDR, CDR2 SFDVKD. CDR3 sequence reads: CATSDFVGLASSDNEQFF. CDR3 nucleotides: TGTGCCACCAGTGATTTTGTGGGACTAGCGAGTTCGGACAATGAGCAGTTCTTC.

The rearrangement joins TRBV10-2 to TRBJ2-1, with TRBD2 matching over 9 bases. V dropped 3 bases and J dropped 2; count of bases not matched to a gene: 2. Germline assignment: CDR1 WSHSY and CDR2 SAAADI. This CDR3 comprises 15 residues. CDR3 protein: CASSDGGGAYNEQFF. The CDR3 DNA sequence: TGCGCCAGCAGTGATGGCGGGGGGGCCTACAATGAGCAGTTCTTC.

The chain uses TRBV7-3 and TRBJ2-3; 8 nucleotides align to TRBD1. Germline CDR1 reads SGHTA; CDR2 reads FQGTGA. The CDR3 consists of 15 residues. Trimming cost V 3 bases and J 2 bases; bases outside gene matches: 4. The CDR3 is CASSLTGAFTDTQYF. The DNA for the CDR3 is TGTGCCAGCAGCTTGACAGGGGCGTTCACAGATACGCAGTATTTT.

The V gene is TRBV5-1, the J gene TRBJ2-1; D remains ambiguous. Germline V gives CDR1 SGHRS, CDR2 YFSETQ. The CDR3 is 14 residues long. V lost 2 bases and J 4 bases, leaving 10 bases between the germline ends. Here the CDR3 DNA reads TGCGCCAGCAGCTTCCTGTCTATGTACAATGAGCAGTTCTTC. Residues: CASSFLSMYNEQFF.

This clone was counted a single time. V gene TRBV7-2 combines with J gene TRBJ2-3, with TRBD2 identical over 9 bases. Germline assignment: CDR1 SGHTA and CDR2 FQGNSA. The CDR3 length is 16 residues. V dropped 1 base and J dropped 4; count of bases not matched to a gene: 6. The CDR3 bases are TGTGCCAGCAGCTTAGAGGCGGGGGGGTTCGCAGATACGCAGTATTTT. Amino acids: CASSLEAGGFADTQYF. Complete variable domain (other parts from reference TRBV7-2 and TRBJ2-3): GAGVSQSPSNKVTEKGKDVELRCDPISGHTALYWYRQSLGQGLEFLIYFQGNSAPDKSGLPSDRFSAERTGGSVSTLTIQRTQQEDSAVYLCASSLEAGGFADTQYFGPGTRLTVL.

V usage is TRBV7-8 and J usage is TRBJ2-7; 7 bases agree with TRBD2. The CDR3 contains 13 residues. Looked up from germline, CDR1 is SGHVS and CDR2 is FQNEAQ. Trimming cost V 4 bases and J 5 bases; bases outside gene matches: 5. CDR3: CASSSAGRNEQYF. The CDR3 nucleotides are TGTGCCAGCAGCTCCGCCGGGAGGAACGAGCAGTACTTC.

Notes on this clone: One junction end does not reproduce the germline sequence, and a read error may be involved. V is TRBV7-8 and J is TRBJ2-7; 9 nucleotides align to TRBD1. CDR1 and CDR2 (germline): SGHVS, FQNEAQ. CDR3 length: 16 residues. CDR3 nucleotide sequence: TGTGCCAGCAGCTTAGCGACCGGGACAGGGTCCTTCGAGCAGTACTTC. Translated: CASSLATGTGSFEQYF.

This clone appeared once. The chain combines TRBV5-8 with TRBJ2-6; TRBD1 agrees at 9 bases. The CDR3 is 16 residues long. Germline V gene sequence: CDR1 SGHTS, CDR2 YDEGEE. Unmatched junction bases numbered 3, after V lost 2 bases and J lost 3 bases. CDR3 DNA: TGTGCCAGCAGCTTCCGGACAGGGGTTGGGGCCAACGTCCTGACTTTC. This encodes CASSFRTGVGANVLTF.

This clone has more than one count but fewer than ten. This chain joins TRBV7-9 and TRBJ2-2; tentative D call: TRBD2 (5 bases). Germline CDR1 SEHNR, CDR2 FQNEAQ (reference sequence). Trimming cost V 3 bases and J 1 base, with 6 bases left between them. This CDR3 is 14 amino acids long. CDR3 sequence (DNA): TGTGCCAGCAGCTTGGGAGTGAACACCGGGGAGCTGTTTTTT. Translating gives CASSLGVNTGELFF.

Written as DNA, the CDR3 is TGCGCCAGCAGCTTGGGACTAGCGGGGGCGGGTGAGCAGTTCTTC. Its protein is CASSLGLAGAGEQFF. The V gene is TRBV5-1, the J gene TRBJ2-1, with 12 nucleotides matching TRBD2. CDR1 and CDR2 from the germline V gene are SGHRS and YFSETQ. Trimming at V came to 0 bases and at J to 9 bases, leaving 4 bases not matched to a gene. This CDR3 is built from 15 residues.

The chain recombines TRBV7-2 with TRBJ2-1; 11 nucleotides match TRBD2. The CDR3 contains 16 residues. V was pared by 3 bases and J by 5 bases, with 6 bases of the junction left unmatched. Germline CDR1 and CDR2: SGHTA and FQGNSA. DNA of the CDR3: TGTGCCAGCAGCTTCCCGACTAGCGGGGTTCACAATGAGCAGTTCTTC. It codes for CASSFPTSGVHNEQFF.

CDR3 loop: CASSETGDVNTQYF. In DNA form, the CDR3 reads TGTGCCAGCAGTGAAACAGGGGACGTTAATACGCAGTATTTT. The chain carries TRBV25-1 and TRBJ2-3; 7 bases match TRBD1. The CDR3 runs 14 residues. The V segment lost 2 bases and the J segment 7 bases; nucleotides outside the gene matches: 6. Germline values: CDR1 MGHDK, CDR2 SYGVNS. Complete variable domain (other parts from reference TRBV25-1 and TRBJ2-3): EADIYQTPRYLVIGTGKKITLECSQTMGHDKMYWYQQDPGMELHLIHYSYGVNSTEKGDLSSESTVSRIRTEHFPLTLESARPSHTSQYLCASSETGDVNTQYFGPGTRLTVL.

The V and J genes are TRBV19 and TRBJ2-7, with 9 bases lining up with TRBD1. The CDR3 is 14 amino acids. Germline V gene data show CDR1 as LNHDA and CDR2 as SQIVND (reference sequence). V shed 9 bases and J 0 bases; nucleotides not matched to a gene: 6. CDR3 residues: CASSRDRASYEQYF. CDR3 nucleotide sequence: TGTGCCAGCTCGAGGGACAGGGCCTCCTACGAGCAGTACTTC.

V usage is TRBV5-1 and J usage is TRBJ1-1; tentative D call: TRBD1 (5 bases). Trimming removed 2 bases at V and 5 bases at J, with 13 bases between. Germline loops: CDR1 SGHRS, CDR2 YFSETQ. There are 14 residues in the CDR3. CDR3 protein: CASSLSRRGTEAFF. CDR3 nucleotides: TGCGCCAGCAGCTTATCCCGTCGGGGGACTGAAGCTTTCTTT.

The chain links TRBV7-2 to TRBJ1-2; D gene uncertain. This CDR3 is 15 amino acids long. From germline, CDR1 is SGHTA and CDR2 FQGNSA. The ends were cut back, 3 bases at V and 2 bases at J, with 13 bases in the middle. For the CDR3, the DNA is TGTGCCAGCAGCTTGATGCGGGCCAGGAACTATGGCTACACCTTC. Encoded protein: CASSLMRARNYGYTF.

V is TRBV7-2 and J is TRBJ2-7; 11 nucleotides match TRBD1. With V trimmed by 5 bases and J by 4 bases, 7 bases remained unmatched. The germline CDR1 and CDR2 sequences are SGHTA and FQGNSA. The CDR3 is made up of 15 amino acids. CDR3: CASSTRTGGGYEQYF. The CDR3 nucleotides are TGTGCCAGCAGCACCAGGACAGGGGGCGGTTACGAGCAGTACTTC.

V gene TRBV9 combines with J gene TRBJ2-7; 8 nucleotides agree with TRBD1. Per germline, CDR1 SGDLS and CDR2 YYNGEE. This CDR3 is 14 amino acids long. The V and J ends lost 4 bases and 2 bases, in that order; junction bases with no gene match: 5. The CDR3 DNA follows: TGTGCCAGCAGCACCCGGGACAGGACCTACGAGCAGTACTTC. Protein sequence: CASSTRDRTYEQYF.

This chain connects TRBV2 to TRBJ1-6; D is possibly TRBD1 (6 bases). Germline V lookup: CDR1 SNHLY, CDR2 FYNNEI. Trimming stripped 7 bases from V and 8 bases from J, with 15 bases between. The CDR3 sequence is 14 residues long. The DNA of the CDR3 is TGTGCCAGCACCAAACGGGAGGGGGATTCACCCCTCCACTTT. Translated: CASTKREGDSPLHF.

This clone was observed a few times. CDR3 sequence: CASSSAQGAYNSPLHF. CDR3 DNA: TGTGCCAGCAGCTCCGCACAGGGGGCCTATAATTCACCCCTCCACTTT. The chain joins TRBV7-2 to TRBJ1-6; 8 positions match TRBD1. From germline, CDR1 is SGHTA and CDR2 FQGNSA. Trimming at V came to 4 bases and at J to 2 bases, leaving 4 bases not matched to a gene. The CDR3 totals 16 residues.